This T cell receptor (beta chain) comes out of a study of monozygotic twins with inflammatory bowel disease. Whole-study results and caveats: Relative to healthy twins, IBD patients had fewer clonotypes in common with others, a gap that was especially apparent with disease activity. Lower TCRbeta diversity (inverse Simpson) was seen in IBD patients than in healthy co-twins.

TCRdb re-called the 5' RACE reads; one entry per CDR3 protein, DNA not given. In all, the sample yields 210,000 or so distinct CDR3 sequences. The CDR3 spans 15 residues. CDR1 is SGHNT, CDR2 YYREEE, per germline (reference sequence). As regards this clonotype: Its specificity is not known.

For every donor, one blood sample of approximately 2.6 ml was drawn. The chain employs TRBV5-4 and TRBJ2-3; TCRdb's D call, TRBD2, is unchecked because there is no DNA. This receptor was identified in a human donor with ulcerative colitis or Crohn's disease, or a healthy co-twin of an affected twin (not recorded which). The sample comprised blood. The CDR3 sequence: CASSLRDLMTDTQYF.